The next 25 T cell receptor beta chains were all read from a single sample in a study of T cells expressing NK-cell markers. Following a re-call of the 5' RACE reads, TCRdb has one entry per CDR3 protein and lacks DNA. The sample's table shows some 150,000 distinct CDR3 sequences. Sequencing was performed on blood T cells: a sorted CD56 or NKG2C T cell subset, CD4+ or CD8+ T cells, or bulk PBMC T cells (not recorded which). Source of these receptors: a woman in her forties or fifties in good health.

V gene TRBV15 combines with J gene TRBJ1-5; TCRdb picks TRBD1, but there is no DNA to check that call. The germline CDR1 and CDR2 sequences are LNHNV and YYDKDF (reference sequence). The CDR3 runs 14 residues. The CDR3 region is CATSRGTGGKAQHF.

The chain employs TRBV27 and TRBJ2-7; TCRdb selects TRBD1, and the lack of DNA leaves this call unchecked. The germline V gene has CDR1 MNHEY and CDR2 SMNVEV (reference sequence). The CDR3 contains 14 residues. The CDR3 loop is CASGAGTGLGEQYF.

The chain joins TRBV24-1 to TRBJ2-3; there is no DNA to check the TCRdb D call of TRBD2. The CDR3 runs to 16 residues. CDR1 is KGHDR and CDR2 is SFDVKD in the germline V gene. CDR3 protein: CATSDEGPLGGDTQYF.

V gene TRBV2 combines with J gene TRBJ2-3; the TCRdb D gene call, TRBD2, has no DNA to confirm it. Germline V gene data show CDR1 as SNHLY and CDR2 as FYNNEI. The CDR3 covers 16 residues. CDR3 loop: CAAQGGEVTDTDTQYF. The complete variable domain, with remaining parts taken from reference TRBV2 and TRBJ2-3, reads EPEVTQTPSHQVTQMGQEVILRCVPISNHLYFYWYRQILGQKVEFLVSFYNNEISEKSEIFDDQFSVERPDGSNFTLKIRSTKLEDSAMYFCAAQGGEVTDTDTQYFGPGTRLTVL.

This chain joins TRBV24-1 and TRBJ2-3; the D call of TRBD1 rests on TCRdb alone, since no DNA is present to check it. Germline CDR1 KGHDR, CDR2 SFDVKD. This CDR3 has 15 amino acids. The CDR3 loop reads CATRSGRSLTDTQYF.

The V and J genes are TRBV29-1 and TRBJ2-5; TCRdb calls TRBD1, which cannot be checked without DNA. CDR1 SQVTM and CDR2 ANQGSEA come from the germline V gene. The CDR3 runs to 15 residues. CDR3: CSVPELSETKETQYF.

The chain couples TRBV2 to TRBJ2-2. The CDR3 is made up of 15 amino acids. Germline V lookup: CDR1 SNHLY, CDR2 FYNNEI. The CDR3 reads CASSVAGLNTGELFF.

This rearrangement joins TRBV2 to TRBJ2-7; there is no DNA to check the TCRdb D call of TRBD1. The CDR3 runs to 14 residues. CDR1 and CDR2 from the germline V gene are SNHLY and FYNNEI. The CDR3: CASSPDRATPEQYF.

The CDR3 loop is CASRYGQGTYNEQFF. The chain combines TRBV28 with TRBJ2-1; the D gene TCRdb calls, TRBD1, cannot be checked with no DNA. The CDR3 spans 15 residues. Per the germline V gene, CDR1 is MDHEN and CDR2 is SYDVKM.

The chain recombines TRBV6-2 or TRBV6-3 with TRBJ2-7. Germline CDR1 is MNHEY and CDR2 is SVGEGT. The CDR3 is 13 amino acids. The CDR3 sequence is CASSYSRIEEQYF.

This chain uses TRBV12-5 with TRBJ2-6; TCRdb selects TRBD1, and the lack of DNA leaves this call unchecked. The germline gives CDR1 LGHNT, CDR2 FRNRAP. CDR3 length: 19 residues. The CDR3 protein is CASGPSPGGWSSGANVLTF.

V is TRBV9 and J is TRBJ2-5; TCRdb gives TRBD2 as the D gene, but with no DNA this cannot be confirmed. Germline loops: CDR1 SGDLS, CDR2 YYNGEE. The CDR3 is 15 amino acids. The chain's CDR3 is CASSVGPSGQETQYF.

The gene calls are TRBV27 and TRBJ2-2; TCRdb's assignment of TRBD1 cannot be checked, as there is no DNA. CDR1 and CDR2 from the germline V gene are MNHEY and SMNVEV (reference sequence). This CDR3 comprises 15 residues. This CDR3 reads CASSFGQGLTGELFF.

The rearrangement uses TRBV4-1 and TRBJ1-2; TCRdb proposes TRBD1, but this gene call is untestable without DNA. Germline V gene sequence: CDR1 MGHRA, CDR2 YSYEKL. This CDR3 comprises 15 residues. CDR3 sequence reads: CASSQPGTGFYGYTF.

This chain joins TRBV7-9 and TRBJ2-3; the TCRdb D gene call, TRBD2, has no DNA to confirm it. The CDR3 totals 16 residues. Germline V gene lookup returns CDR1 SEHNR and CDR2 FQNEAQ (reference sequence). CDR3 loop: CASRDLITSGTDTQYF.

The CDR3 loop reads CASSFGGGQGGSPLHF. V is TRBV27 and J is TRBJ1-6; the TRBD1 assignment by TCRdb is unverifiable without DNA. Germline assignment: CDR1 MNHEY and CDR2 SMNVEV (reference sequence). The CDR3 length is 16 residues.

The chain recombines TRBV4-2 with TRBJ2-5. The CDR3 covers 12 residues. Germline CDR1 is LGHNA and CDR2 is YNFKEQ. The CDR3 is CASSQGDETQYF.

The chain uses TRBV5-6 and TRBJ1-1. This CDR3 is built from 12 residues. Germline-derived CDR1 and CDR2 are SGHDT and YYEEEE. The chain's CDR3 is CASSLRVTEAFF.

The rearrangement uses TRBV24-1 and TRBJ2-1. This CDR3 contains 19 residues. In germline, CDR1 is KGHDR, CDR2 SFDVKD. The CDR3 here is CATSDVGTRTSLNYNEQFF.

This chain links TRBV11-2 with TRBJ2-1; lacking DNA, the TRBD2 call made by TCRdb goes unchecked. Germline CDR1 reads SGHAT; CDR2 reads FQNNGV. This CDR3 is 13 amino acids long. Here the CDR3 reads CASRATSRYEQFF. The full variable domain, completed using reference TRBV11-2 and TRBJ2-1, is EAGVAQSPRYKIIEKRQSVAFWCNPISGHATLYWYQQILGQGPKLLIQFQNNGVVDDSQLPKDRFSAERLKGVDSTLKIQPAKLEDSAVYLCASRATSRYEQFFGPGTRLTVL.

The gene calls are TRBV29-1 and TRBJ2-7. This CDR3 is 16 amino acids long. The germline V gene encodes CDR1 SQVTM and CDR2 ANQGSEA. CDR3 sequence: CSVVWTRWGDSYEQYF.

This chain uses TRBV4-1 with TRBJ2-2; lacking DNA, the TRBD2 call made by TCRdb goes unchecked. The CDR3 consists of 17 residues. From germline, CDR1 is MGHRA and CDR2 YSYEKL. The CDR3 sequence: CASSQDGGLALDEELFF.

This chain links TRBV21-1 with TRBJ2-3; TCRdb names TRBD2, which stays unverified in the absence of DNA. TRBV21-1 is designated a pseudogene. This CDR3 comprises 20 residues. CDR3 region: CASSKALGGASGTLTDTQYF.

The gene calls are TRBV20-1 and TRBJ1-2. The germline V gene has CDR1 DFQATT and CDR2 SNEGSKA (reference sequence). CDR3 length: 14 amino acids. CDR3 region: CSARDLDTNYGYTF.

The chain recombines TRBV4-1 with TRBJ2-7; TCRdb's D gene call, TRBD1, goes unchecked for lack of DNA. CDR3 size: 13 residues. Germline V gene data show CDR1 as MGHRA and CDR2 as YSYEKL. The CDR3 sequence: CASSQYTGTEQYF.